A selection of T cell receptor beta chains follows, all from one sample in a study of CD8+ T cells in alopecia areata. The data were produced by immunoSEQ multiplex PCR, yet TCRdb's version contains in-frame clones alone and is incomplete. Of 200,000 to 250,000 clones in the sample, roughly 50% were seen once. The specimen was CD8+ T cells sorted from blood. All receptors come from a human donor in good health. The CDR3 runs from the conserved cysteine through the conserved F or W. D genes are given only for firm matches. The size field is filled for only some rows; it gives once, few, many or a size class.

abundance: many
d_gene: TRBD1
v_gene: TRBV19
j_gene: TRBJ2-3
CDR3aa: CASSAFDRGDTDTQYF
CDR3nt: TGTGCCAGTAGTGCCTTTGACAGGGGGGACACAGATACGCAGTATTTT

abundance: NA
d_gene: NA
v_gene: TRBV27
j_gene: TRBJ1-5
CDR3aa: CASSSDRRQPQHF
CDR3nt: TGTGCCAGCAGTTCCGACAGAAGACAGCCCCAGCATTTT

abundance: few
d_gene: TRBD1
v_gene: TRBV2
j_gene: TRBJ2-1
CDR3aa: CASSGQGDNEQFF
CDR3nt: TGTGCCAGCAGCGGACAGGGGGACAATGAGCAGTTCTTC

abundance: NA
d_gene: TRBD2
v_gene: TRBV7-8
j_gene: TRBJ2-3
CDR3aa: CASSLSGLAVSTDTQYF
CDR3nt: TGTGCCAGCAGCTTATCGGGACTAGCGGTTAGCACAGATACGCAGTATTTT

abundance: NA
d_gene: NA
v_gene: TRBV14
j_gene: TRBJ1-2
CDR3aa: CASSQDGGGLGYGYTF
CDR3nt: TGTGCCAGCAGCCAAGATGGAGGGGGATTAGGGTATGGCTACACCTTC

abundance: NA
d_gene: NA
v_gene: TRBV30
j_gene: TRBJ1-2
CDR3aa: CAWSGRGTNYGYTF
CDR3nt: TGTGCCTGGAGCGGACGGGGGACTAACTATGGCTACACCTTC

abundance: NA
d_gene: NA
v_gene: TRBV6-1
j_gene: TRBJ2-7
CDR3aa: CASSEMSAYEQYF
CDR3nt: TGTGCCAGCAGTGAAATGTCTGCATACGAGCAGTACTTC

abundance: NA
d_gene: TRBD1
v_gene: TRBV7-9
j_gene: TRBJ1-5
CDR3aa: CASSLVRGQERGPQHF
CDR3nt: TGTGCCAGCAGCTTAGTAAGGGGACAGGAACGAGGGCCCCAGCATTTT

abundance: NA
d_gene: TRBD1
v_gene: TRBV7-9
j_gene: TRBJ2-5
CDR3aa: CASSSGTEETQYF
CDR3nt: TGTGCCAGCAGCTCCGGGACAGAAGAGACCCAGTACTTC

abundance: NA
d_gene: TRBD1
v_gene: TRBV2
j_gene: TRBJ2-7
CDR3aa: CASSPTGAGYEQYF
CDR3nt: TGTGCCAGCAGCCCGACAGGGGCCGGCTACGAGCAGTACTTC

abundance: NA
d_gene: NA
v_gene: TRBV19
j_gene: TRBJ1-5
CDR3aa: CASSIAGDQPQHF
CDR3nt: TGTGCCAGTAGTATAGCCGGGGATCAGCCCCAGCATTTT

abundance: NA
d_gene: NA
v_gene: TRBV9
j_gene: TRBJ1-1
CDR3aa: CASSVEPLLQNTEAFF
CDR3nt: TGTGCCAGCAGCGTAGAACCCCTACTACAGAACACTGAAGCTTTCTTT

abundance: few
d_gene: NA
v_gene: TRBV29-1
j_gene: TRBJ1-2
CDR3aa: CSVPDRGSNYGYTF
CDR3nt: TGCAGCGTCCCAGACAGAGGATCTAACTATGGCTACACCTTC

abundance: NA
d_gene: NA
v_gene: TRBV29-1
j_gene: TRBJ2-7
CDR3aa: CSFMGALEQYF
CDR3nt: TGCAGCTTTATGGGGGCCCTCGAGCAGTACTTC

abundance: NA
d_gene: TRBD1
v_gene: TRBV13
j_gene: TRBJ1-2
CDR3aa: CASSSGTGAHYGYTF
CDR3nt: TGTGCCAGCAGCTCAGGGACAGGGGCCCACTATGGCTACACCTTC

abundance: NA
d_gene: NA
v_gene: TRBV6-6
j_gene: TRBJ1-5
CDR3aa: CASSSGRPQHF
CDR3nt: TGTGCCAGCAGTTCAGGGCGGCCCCAGCATTTT

abundance: NA
d_gene: NA
v_gene: TRBV7-2
j_gene: TRBJ1-5
CDR3aa: CASSAETGSNQPQHF
CDR3nt: TGTGCCAGCAGCGCGGAGACAGGTAGCAATCAGCCCCAGCATTTT

abundance: NA
d_gene: NA
v_gene: TRBV5-6
j_gene: TRBJ2-2
CDR3aa: CASSLEYSTGELFF
CDR3nt: TGTGCCAGCAGCTTGGAGTACAGCACCGGGGAGCTGTTTTTT

abundance: once
d_gene: NA
v_gene: TRBV7-9
j_gene: TRBJ2-3
CDR3aa: CASSSSARSTDTQYF
CDR3nt: TGTGCCAGCAGCTCTAGCGCTCGAAGCACAGATACGCAGTATTTT

abundance: once
d_gene: TRBD1
v_gene: TRBV30
j_gene: TRBJ2-1
CDR3aa: CAWTPGGHRSYNEQFF
CDR3nt: TGTGCCTGGACCCCAGGGGGACACCGGTCCTACAATGAGCAGTTCTTC

abundance: NA
d_gene: NA
v_gene: TRBV7-2
j_gene: TRBJ1-1
CDR3aa: CASSFGLRGNTEAFF
CDR3nt: TGTGCCAGCAGCTTCGGCCTCAGGGGGAACACTGAAGCTTTCTTT

abundance: many
d_gene: NA
v_gene: TRBV7-2
j_gene: TRBJ2-1
CDR3aa: CASSTTKGRYNEQFF
CDR3nt: TGTGCCAGCAGTACAACCAAGGGACGGTACAATGAGCAGTTCTTC

abundance: few
d_gene: TRBD2
v_gene: TRBV11-1
j_gene: TRBJ2-1
CDR3aa: CASSFSAGGDNEQFF
CDR3nt: TGTGCCAGCAGCTTTTCAGCGGGGGGCGACAATGAGCAGTTCTTC

abundance: NA
d_gene: NA
v_gene: TRBV7-3
j_gene: TRBJ2-5
CDR3aa: CASSLWGGQETQYF
CDR3nt: TGTGCCAGCAGCTTATGGGGGGGCCAGGAGACCCAGTACTTC

abundance: NA
d_gene: NA
v_gene: TRBV4-1
j_gene: TRBJ2-7
CDR3aa: CASSQADTGNYEQYF
CDR3nt: TGCGCCAGCAGCCAGGCGGACACAGGAAATTACGAGCAGTACTTC

abundance: NA
d_gene: NA
v_gene: TRBV13
j_gene: TRBJ1-5
CDR3aa: CASSLSPTSNQPQHF
CDR3nt: TGTGCCAGCAGCTTATCCCCAACGAGCAATCAGCCCCAGCATTTT

abundance: NA
d_gene: NA
v_gene: TRBV11-2
j_gene: TRBJ1-1
CDR3aa: CASSLLMGGNTEAFF
CDR3nt: TGTGCCAGCAGCTTACTTATGGGGGGGAACACTGAAGCTTTCTTT

abundance: few
d_gene: NA
v_gene: TRBV10-2
j_gene: TRBJ2-4
CDR3aa: CASSPDRSRYF
CDR3nt: TGCGCCAGCAGTCCCGACAGGTCTCGATACTTC

abundance: NA
d_gene: NA
v_gene: TRBV6-1
j_gene: TRBJ2-7
CDR3aa: CASSPSFQPSYEQYF
CDR3nt: TGTGCCAGCAGTCCGAGTTTTCAGCCGTCCTACGAGCAGTACTTC

abundance: NA
d_gene: NA
v_gene: TRBV25-1
j_gene: TRBJ1-4
CDR3aa: CASSFSAGVTNEKLFF
CDR3nt: TGTGCCAGCAGTTTCTCCGCAGGGGTAACTAATGAAAAACTGTTTTTT

abundance: NA
d_gene: NA
v_gene: TRBV9
j_gene: TRBJ2-7
CDR3aa: CASSVDAASYEQYF
CDR3nt: TGTGCCAGCAGCGTAGACGCGGCATCCTACGAGCAGTACTTC

abundance: NA
d_gene: TRBD2
v_gene: TRBV4-1
j_gene: TRBJ2-3
CDR3aa: CASSQDGAGGYTDTQYF
CDR3nt: TGCGCCAGCAGCCAAGATGGAGCGGGGGGGTACACAGATACGCAGTATTTT

abundance: once
d_gene: NA
v_gene: TRBV7-8
j_gene: TRBJ1-5
CDR3aa: CASSLAGRDKIYNQPQHF
CDR3nt: TGTGCCAGCAGCTTAGCGGGCCGGGACAAGATTTACAATCAGCCCCAGCATTTT

abundance: few
d_gene: TRBD2
v_gene: TRBV29-1
j_gene: TRBJ2-1
CDR3aa: CSVAGLGGYNEQFF
CDR3nt: TGCAGCGTCGCTGGATTGGGGGGGTACAATGAGCAGTTCTTC

abundance: NA
d_gene: NA
v_gene: TRBV15
j_gene: TRBJ1-5
CDR3aa: CATSRDRDGSSNQPQHF
CDR3nt: TGTGCCACCAGCAGAGATCGGGACGGATCAAGCAATCAGCCCCAGCATTTT

abundance: NA
d_gene: NA
v_gene: TRBV6-5
j_gene: TRBJ2-1
CDR3aa: CASSYSGGGQFF
CDR3nt: TGTGCCAGCAGTTACTCGGGGGGAGGGCAGTTCTTC

abundance: few
d_gene: NA
v_gene: TRBV9
j_gene: TRBJ1-1
CDR3aa: CASSANPGTEAFF
CDR3nt: TGTGCCAGCAGTGCGAATCCGGGAACTGAAGCTTTCTTT

abundance: few
d_gene: NA
v_gene: TRBV6-5
j_gene: TRBJ1-2
CDR3aa: CASSYSTGPLNYGYTF
CDR3nt: TGTGCCAGCAGTTACTCGACCGGGCCTCTTAACTATGGCTACACCTTC

abundance: few
d_gene: NA
v_gene: TRBV27
j_gene: TRBJ2-7
CDR3aa: CASSLGTGLDEQYF
CDR3nt: TGTGCCAGCAGTTTGGGGACCGGTTTAGACGAGCAGTACTTC

abundance: NA
d_gene: TRBD1
v_gene: TRBV30
j_gene: TRBJ1-1
CDR3aa: CAWSTRQGTDTEAFF
CDR3nt: TGTGCCTGGAGTACCCGACAGGGAACGGACACTGAAGCTTTCTTT

abundance: few
d_gene: TRBD1
v_gene: TRBV4-1
j_gene: TRBJ2-1
CDR3aa: CASSPGGDGNEQFF
CDR3nt: TGCGCCAGCAGCCCAGGGGGCGACGGAAATGAGCAGTTCTTC

abundance: few
d_gene: NA
v_gene: TRBV6-6
j_gene: TRBJ2-3
CDR3aa: CASSYGSTDTQYF
CDR3nt: TGTGCCAGCAGTTACGGCAGTACAGATACGCAGTATTTT

abundance: few
d_gene: TRBD1
v_gene: TRBV23-1
j_gene: TRBJ1-6
CDR3aa: CASSQSEGAYSPLHF
CDR3nt: TGCGCCAGCAGTCAATCGGAGGGGGCCTATTCACCCCTCCACTTT

abundance: NA
d_gene: NA
v_gene: TRBV30
j_gene: TRBJ2-5
CDR3aa: CACLGGYQETQYF
CDR3nt: TGTGCCTGTTTAGGAGGCTATCAAGAGACCCAGTACTTC

abundance: few
d_gene: NA
v_gene: TRBV5-6
j_gene: TRBJ2-3
CDR3aa: CASLVLGPLNTDTQYF
CDR3nt: TGTGCCAGCCTCGTTTTAGGACCTCTAAACACAGATACGCAGTATTTT